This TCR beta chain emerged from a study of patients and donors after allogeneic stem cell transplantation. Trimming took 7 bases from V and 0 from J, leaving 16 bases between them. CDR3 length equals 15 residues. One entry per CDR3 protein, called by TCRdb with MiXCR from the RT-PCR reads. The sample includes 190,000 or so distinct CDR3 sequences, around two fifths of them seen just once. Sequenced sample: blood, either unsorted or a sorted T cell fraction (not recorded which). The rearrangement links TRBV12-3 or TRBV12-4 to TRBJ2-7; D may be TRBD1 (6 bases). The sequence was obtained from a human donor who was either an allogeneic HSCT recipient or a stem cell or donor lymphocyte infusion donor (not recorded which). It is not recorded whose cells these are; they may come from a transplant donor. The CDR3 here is CASTLLRGSSYEQYF. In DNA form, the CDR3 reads TGTGCCAGCACCCTTCTAAGGGGGAGCTCCTACGAGCAGTACTTC.